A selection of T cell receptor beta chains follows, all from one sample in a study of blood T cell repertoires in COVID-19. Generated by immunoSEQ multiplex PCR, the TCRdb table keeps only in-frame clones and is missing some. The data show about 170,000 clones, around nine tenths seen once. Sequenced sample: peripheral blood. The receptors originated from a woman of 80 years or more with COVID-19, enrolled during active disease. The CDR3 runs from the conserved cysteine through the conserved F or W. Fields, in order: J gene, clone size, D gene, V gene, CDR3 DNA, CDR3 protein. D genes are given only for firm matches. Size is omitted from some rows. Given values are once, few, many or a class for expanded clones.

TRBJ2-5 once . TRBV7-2 TGTGCCAGCAGCGTCGGACAGATAGAGACCCAGTACTTC CASSVGQIETQYF
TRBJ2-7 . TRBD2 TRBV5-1 TGCGCCAGCAGCTTGGGCGGGACCGGGGGGGGCGAGCAGTACTTC CASSLGGTGGGEQYF
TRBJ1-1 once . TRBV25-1 TGTGCCAGCAGTGAATATGAGGAAGCTTTCTTT CASSEYEEAFF
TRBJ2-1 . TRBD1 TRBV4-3 TGCGCCAGCAGCCAAGAAGACAGGGGCAATGAGCAGTTCTTC CASSQEDRGNEQFF
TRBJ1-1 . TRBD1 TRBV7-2 TGTGCCAGCAGCTTAGGGGACAGGGGGGATAACACTGAAGCTTTCTTT CASSLGDRGDNTEAFF
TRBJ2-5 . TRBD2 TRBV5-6 TGTGCCAGCAGCTTGACGCTAGCGGGAGAGGAAGAGACCCAGTACTTC CASSLTLAGEEETQYF
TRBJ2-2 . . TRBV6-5 TGTGCCAGCAGTTGGACTGTCACCGGGGAGCTGTTTTTT CASSWTVTGELFF
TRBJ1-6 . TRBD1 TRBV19 TGTGCCAGCTACCGGGACAGCTATAATTCACCCCTCCACTTT CASYRDSYNSPLHF
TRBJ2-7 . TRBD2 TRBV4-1 TGCGCCAGCAGCCAAGTTCTTGGACTAGCGGGAGCGGCTGGGGAGCAGTACTTC CASSQVLGLAGAAGEQYF
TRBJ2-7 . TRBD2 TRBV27 TGTGCCAGCCGGCTAGCGGGGAGTGGGTCTTCCTACGAGCAGTACTTC CASRLAGSGSSYEQYF
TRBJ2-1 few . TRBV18 TGTGCCAGCTCACCGGACAGTACCCATGAGCAGTTCTTC CASSPDSTHEQFF
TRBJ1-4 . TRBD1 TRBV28 TGTGCCAGCAAGGGACAGGCTGTCCTGTTTTTT CASKGQAVLFF
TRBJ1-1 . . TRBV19 TGTGCCAGTAGTACCCTGAGCGTGAACACTGAAGCTTTCTTT CASSTLSVNTEAFF
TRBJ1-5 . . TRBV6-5 TGTGCCAGCAGCCCAGGGGACGCGAGCAATCAGCCCCAGCATTTT CASSPGDASNQPQHF
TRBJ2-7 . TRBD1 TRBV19 TGTGCCAGTAGTTGGGGGACAGAAACCTTAAACGAGCAGTACTTC CASSWGTETLNEQYF
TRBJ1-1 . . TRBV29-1 TGCAGCGTTGCATCCGCGGGGGTGTCTGAAGCTTTCTTT CSVASAGVSEAFF
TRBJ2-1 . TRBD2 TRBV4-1 TGCGCCAGCAGCCAAGGACTAGCAAATGAGCAGTTCTTC CASSQGLANEQFF
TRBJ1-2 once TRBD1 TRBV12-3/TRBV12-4 TGTGCCAGCACCACCGGGACAGGGCTTGGCTACACCTTC CASTTGTGLGYTF
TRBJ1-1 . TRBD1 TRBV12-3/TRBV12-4 TGTGCCAGCAGTTTGCTTAGGGGGCCGGAAGCTTTCTTT CASSLLRGPEAFF
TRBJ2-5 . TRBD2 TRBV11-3 TGTGCCAGCAGCTTAGATCCTCAATCAGGACTAGCATTGAATTGGCAGTACTTC CASSLDPQSGLALNWQYF
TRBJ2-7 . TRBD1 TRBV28 TGTGCCAGCACCCAGGGGGGGACAGGGTCTAGGGACGAGCAGTACTTC CASTQGGTGSRDEQYF
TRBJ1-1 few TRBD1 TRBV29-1 TGCAGCGCAGACAGGGAGGCAGCTTTCTTT CSADREAAFF
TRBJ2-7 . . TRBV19 TGTGCCAGTAGTAGTCCGGGGACCTACGAGCAGTACTTC CASSSPGTYEQYF
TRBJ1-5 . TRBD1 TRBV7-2 TGTGCCAGCAGCGCCACAGGGGGCCAGCGGCCCCAGCATTTT CASSATGGQRPQHF
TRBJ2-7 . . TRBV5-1 TGCGCCAGCAGCGCCCCCGGGGAAAGCTCAAGGCCCTACGAGCAGTACTTC CASSAPGESSRPYEQYF
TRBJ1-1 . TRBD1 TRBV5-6 TGTGCCAGCAGCTTCGGGACAGAGGAAACTGAAGCTTTCTTT CASSFGTEETEAFF
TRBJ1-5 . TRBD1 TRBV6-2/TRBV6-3 TGTGCCAGCAGTTACTCAACTAAGGACAGGGTCGGCAATCAGCCCCAGCATTTT CASSYSTKDRVGNQPQHF
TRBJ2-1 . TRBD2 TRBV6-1 TGTGCCAGCAGCGCGACTAGCGGGAGTTTAAATGAGCAGTTCTTC CASSATSGSLNEQFF
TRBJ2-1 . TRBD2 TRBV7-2 TGTGCCAGCAGCTTAGCGTCACTAGCGGGAGGAGAGCAGTTCTTC CASSLASLAGGEQFF
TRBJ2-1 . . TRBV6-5 TGTGCCAGCAGCCGGGACTCCTACAATGAGCAGTTCTTC CASSRDSYNEQFF
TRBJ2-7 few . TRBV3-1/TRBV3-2 TGTGCCAGCAGCCAGACCCGTGGGGCGGGGGAGCAGTACTTC CASSQTRGAGEQYF
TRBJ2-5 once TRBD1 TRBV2 TGTGCCAGCAGTGTTGACAGGGGGCTTGGGCGAGAGACCCAGTACTTC CASSVDRGLGRETQYF
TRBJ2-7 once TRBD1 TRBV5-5 TGTGCCAGCAGCCCTATTGGACAGGGGTTGTCCTACGAGCAGTACTTC CASSPIGQGLSYEQYF
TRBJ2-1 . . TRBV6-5 TGTGCCAGCAGCCGGACTGTTAACAATGAGCAGTTCTTC CASSRTVNNEQFF
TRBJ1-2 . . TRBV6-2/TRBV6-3 TGTGCCAGCAGTTACCTGCAGGGTGGTGGCTACACCTTC CASSYLQGGGYTF
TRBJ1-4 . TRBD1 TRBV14 TGTGCCAGCAGCCAATACCCGGGACAGAATAATGAAAAACTGTTTTTT CASSQYPGQNNEKLFF
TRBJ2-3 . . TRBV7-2 TGTGCCAGCAGCTTAGGGTCCGCCCTCCCGGGCACAGATACGCAGTATTTT CASSLGSALPGTDTQYF
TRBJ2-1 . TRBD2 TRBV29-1 TGCAGCGTTGAAGATGGCGTTTTTAGCGGGAGAAATGAGCAGTTCTTC CSVEDGVFSGRNEQFF
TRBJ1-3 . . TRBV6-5 TGTGCCAGCAGTTACTCGAGCCAGGGGAAGGGAAACACCATATATTTT CASSYSSQGKGNTIYF
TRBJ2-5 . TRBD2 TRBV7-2 TGTGCCAGCAGCCCCCATAGCGGGAACGAGGAGACCCAGTACTTC CASSPHSGNEETQYF
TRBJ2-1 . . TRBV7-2 TGTGCCAGCCAAAAGAGGGAGATATACAATGAGCAGTTCTTC CASQKREIYNEQFF
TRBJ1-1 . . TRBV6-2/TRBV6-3 TGTGCCAGCAGCCTACCTAAAAGGAACACTGAAGCTTTCTTT CASSLPKRNTEAFF
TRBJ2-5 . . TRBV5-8 TGTGCCAGCAGCTTATTGGGGGCCAAGGAGACCCAGTACTTC CASSLLGAKETQYF
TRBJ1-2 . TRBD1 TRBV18 TGTGCCAGCTCACCACCAGGGACAGGGAATGGCTACACCTTC CASSPPGTGNGYTF
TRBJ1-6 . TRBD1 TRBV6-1 TGTGCCAGCAGTGAAGGGACAGGGGGCGGTATACCCCTCCACTTT CASSEGTGGGIPLHF
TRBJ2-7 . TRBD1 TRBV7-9 TGTGCCAGCAGCCGGGACAGGGGGCCGTCCTACGAGCAGTACTTC CASSRDRGPSYEQYF
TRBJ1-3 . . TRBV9 TGTGCCAGCAGCGACTTTGGTAGTGGAAACACCATATATTTT CASSDFGSGNTIYF
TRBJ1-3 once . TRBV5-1 TGCGCCAGCAGCCCGGGACAATCCTCTGGAAACACCATATATTTT CASSPGQSSGNTIYF
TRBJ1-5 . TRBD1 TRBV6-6 TGTGCCAGCAGTTCGGACAGGGGGTCGGCTCAGCCCCAGCATTTT CASSSDRGSAQPQHF
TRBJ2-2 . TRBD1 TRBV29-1 TGCAGCGTTGGAACTATTCCCGGGACAGATACCGGGGAGCTGTTTTTT CSVGTIPGTDTGELFF
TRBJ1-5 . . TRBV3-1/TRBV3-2 TGTGCCAGCAGCCAAAGGGGGCAGCCCCAGCATTTT CASSQRGQPQHF
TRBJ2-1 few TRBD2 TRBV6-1 TGTGCCAGCAGTGAATTTGGGGGAGGGACTAGCGGGAATGTACGCTCCTACAATGAGCAGTTCTTC CASSEFGGGTSGNVRSYNEQFF
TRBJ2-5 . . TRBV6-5 TGTGCCAGCAGTTCCCGGGTTCCAGAGACCCAGTACTTC CASSSRVPETQYF
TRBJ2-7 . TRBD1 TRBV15 TGTGCCACCAGCATCGGGACAGGGGTGTCCGAGCAGTACTTC CATSIGTGVSEQYF
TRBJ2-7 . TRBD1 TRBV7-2 TGTGCCAGCCGCACGGGACAGGGTCCCTACGAGCAGTACTTC CASRTGQGPYEQYF